This TCR beta chain was profiled in a study of blood T cell repertoires in COVID-19. Overall study: The cDNA or gDNA used as material had been derived from T cells, B-cell-depleted T cells, or PBMCs.

Assay: immunoSEQ multiplex PCR; the TCRdb copy retains only in-frame clones and omits some. The data show hundreds of thousands of clones, roughly 83% seen once. V shed 10 bases and J 0 bases; nucleotides not matched to a gene: 8. CDR1 is MDHEN and CDR2 is SYDVKM in the germline V gene. CDR3 size: 16 residues. Sequenced sample: peripheral blood. The V call is TRBV28, the J call TRBJ2-5; 13 bases agree with TRBD2. The clonotype was recovered from a woman of 80 years or more with COVID-19, enrolled during active disease. This CDR3 is CATRTSGGPYQETQYF. As DNA, the CDR3 is TGTGCCACCCGGACTAGCGGGGGTCCGTACCAAGAGACCCAGTACTTC.